This T cell receptor (beta chain) came from a study of cytomegalovirus exposure and HLA in healthy donors. As for the study in general: Researchers found that about 82% of over 350 genotyped donors fell within the Caucasian-associated ancestry cluster. Findings of the study overall: Some TCR beta chains (164 of them) were listed as cytomegalovirus-associated. Data from an earlier analysis indicated that most TCR beta V segments were productive either about 90% or about 30% of the time.

The PCR employed 60 Vbeta primers together with 13 Jbeta primers. Sequencing used immunoSEQ multiplex PCR; TCRdb keeps in-frame clones, though not all of them. The table for this sample gives fewer than 75,000 clones. A remark on this clone: Its antigen is undetermined.

Trimming stripped 3 bases from V and 6 bases from J, with 15 bases between. Germline CDR1 reads SGHRS; CDR2 reads YFSETQ. The CDR3 contains 14 residues. The V call is TRBV5-1, the J call TRBJ1-2; TRBD1 is a possible D gene (6 bases). The source material was PBMCs. The TCR was taken from a boy younger than 18 in good health and CMV-seronegative. The CDR3 loop reads CASSSWGGADGYTF. In DNA form, the CDR3 reads TGCGCCAGCAGCTCCTGGGGGGGGGCAGATGGCTACACCTTC.